This T cell receptor beta chain was retrieved from a study of cytomegalovirus exposure and HLA in healthy donors. Study-wide results and limits: Some V segments, TRBV6-2 and TRBV6-3 among them, were indistinguishable and were therefore excluded.

V trimming: 5 bases; J trimming: 5 bases; junction bases outside the gene matches: 4. CDR1 is SSHAT and CDR2 is FNYEAQ in the germline V gene (reference sequence). The CDR3 consists of 14 residues. A multiplex PCR was run with 60 Vbeta primers and 13 Jbeta primers. Method: immunoSEQ multiplex PCR; TCRdb's copy keeps in-frame clones and lacks some. The table has some 130,000 clones, roughly 70% seen once. Turning to this clone: Its cognate antigen is unknown.

Input material: PBMCs. This rearrangement joins TRBV7-7 to TRBJ2-7; 12 nucleotides line up with TRBD1. This TCR came from a man aged 35 to 55 in good health and CMV-seronegative. In nucleotides, the CDR3 is TGTGCCAGCAGCCAGGGACAGGGGGCAAACGAGCAGTACTTC. It yields the protein CASSQGQGANEQYF.